The rows below give T cell receptor beta chains drawn from one sample of a study of cytomegalovirus exposure and HLA in healthy donors. Repertoires were generated with immunoSEQ multiplex PCR, while TCRdb's copy carries only in-frame clones and drops some. The table includes under 150,000 clones, 82% detected once. Input material: PBMCs. Source of these receptors: a male donor in good health and CMV-seronegative. Both conserved end residues are part of each CDR3. The D gene is left open where the match is weak. Part of the rows lack a size; the others show once, few, many or a class for expanded clones.

j_gene: TRBJ2-3
v_gene: TRBV27
len: 14
abundance: once
d_gene: TRBD1
CDR3nt: TGTGCCAGCAGACGGACAGGGACAACAGATACGCAGTATTTT
CDR3aa: CASRRTGTTDTQYF

j_gene: TRBJ2-1
v_gene: TRBV9
len: 17
abundance: NA
d_gene: TRBD1
CDR3nt: TGTGCCAGCAGCTTACGACCGGGACAGAGCTCCTACAATGAGCAGTTCTTC
CDR3aa: CASSLRPGQSSYNEQFF

j_gene: TRBJ2-7
v_gene: TRBV6-1
len: 13
abundance: NA
d_gene: TRBD1
CDR3nt: TGTGCCAGCATTACAACAGGGGCCTACGAGCAGTACTTC
CDR3aa: CASITTGAYEQYF

j_gene: TRBJ2-1
v_gene: TRBV25-1
len: 14
abundance: NA
d_gene: NA
CDR3nt: TGTGCCAGCAGTGAAGTAGGACTAAACAATGAGCAGTTCTTC
CDR3aa: CASSEVGLNNEQFF

j_gene: TRBJ2-7
v_gene: TRBV6-5
len: 15
abundance: NA
d_gene: TRBD2
CDR3nt: TGTGCCAGCAACTCCCCGACTAGCGGGACCTACGAGCAGTACTTC
CDR3aa: CASNSPTSGTYEQYF

j_gene: TRBJ1-4
v_gene: TRBV18
len: 18
abundance: few
d_gene: NA
CDR3nt: TGTGCCAGCTCACCATCTCAGGGTTACCACACAACTAATGAAAAACTGTTTTTT
CDR3aa: CASSPSQGYHTTNEKLFF

j_gene: TRBJ2-3
v_gene: TRBV9
len: 15
abundance: NA
d_gene: NA
CDR3nt: TGTGCCAGCAGTTATGGGGGGGCCGGGGGGGATACGCAGTATTTT
CDR3aa: CASSYGGAGGDTQYF

j_gene: TRBJ1-2
v_gene: TRBV19
len: 12
abundance: NA
d_gene: NA
CDR3nt: TGTGCCGGATGGATGGGGGGGTATGGCTACACCTTC
CDR3aa: CAGWMGGYGYTF

j_gene: TRBJ2-1
v_gene: TRBV7-3
len: 14
abundance: NA
d_gene: NA
CDR3nt: TGTGCCAGCAGCTTACTGGGCAATTACAATGAGCAGTTCTTC
CDR3aa: CASSLLGNYNEQFF

j_gene: TRBJ1-4
v_gene: TRBV28
len: 14
abundance: NA
d_gene: NA
CDR3nt: TGTGCCAGCAGTCCACCTACAACTAATGAAAAACTGTTTTTT
CDR3aa: CASSPPTTNEKLFF

j_gene: TRBJ2-3
v_gene: TRBV5-4
len: 18
abundance: NA
d_gene: TRBD2
CDR3nt: TGTGCCAGCAGCTTGGGGGATAGCGGGAGCGGGGGCATAAATACGCAGTATTTT
CDR3aa: CASSLGDSGSGGINTQYF

j_gene: TRBJ2-5
v_gene: TRBV12-5
len: 13
abundance: NA
d_gene: NA
CDR3nt: TGTGCTAGTGGTTTGGGGGCCCGGGAGACCCAGTACTTC
CDR3aa: CASGLGARETQYF

j_gene: TRBJ2-5
v_gene: TRBV6-5
len: 14
abundance: few
d_gene: NA
CDR3nt: TGTGCCAGCAGTCCCCGAAGGGGCCCAGAGACCCAGTACTTC
CDR3aa: CASSPRRGPETQYF

j_gene: TRBJ2-1
v_gene: TRBV25-1
len: 16
abundance: NA
d_gene: NA
CDR3nt: TGTGCCAGCAGTGAATCCGTGCAGGGCCCCTACAATGAGCAGTTCTTC
CDR3aa: CASSESVQGPYNEQFF

j_gene: TRBJ2-7
v_gene: TRBV13
len: 14
abundance: NA
d_gene: TRBD1
CDR3nt: TGTGCCAGCTCCTTCGGGACAGTCTCCTACGAGCAGTACTTC
CDR3aa: CASSFGTVSYEQYF

j_gene: TRBJ2-5
v_gene: TRBV6-5
len: 14
abundance: NA
d_gene: NA
CDR3nt: TGTGCCAGCAGTTACTTATCCCGAGAAGAGACCCAGTACTTC
CDR3aa: CASSYLSREETQYF

j_gene: TRBJ2-7
v_gene: TRBV7-2
len: 17
abundance: NA
d_gene: NA
CDR3nt: TGTGCCAGCAGCTTAATTTTGTTGGGCAGACCCCACTACGAGCAGTACTTC
CDR3aa: CASSLILLGRPHYEQYF

j_gene: TRBJ1-2
v_gene: TRBV9
len: 14
abundance: once
d_gene: TRBD1
CDR3nt: TGTGCCAGCAGCACCGAGACAGGGTGGTATGGCTACACCTTC
CDR3aa: CASSTETGWYGYTF

j_gene: TRBJ2-1
v_gene: TRBV2
len: 13
abundance: NA
d_gene: TRBD2
CDR3nt: TGTGCCAGCGCGGGACTAGCGGGAGATGAGCAGTTCTTC
CDR3aa: CASAGLAGDEQFF

j_gene: TRBJ2-7
v_gene: TRBV4-3
len: 17
abundance: NA
d_gene: NA
CDR3nt: TGCGCCAGCAGCCAAGCTCAAGGGGGAGGGTCGGGCTACGAGCAGTACTTC
CDR3aa: CASSQAQGGGSGYEQYF

j_gene: TRBJ2-7
v_gene: TRBV4-2
len: 15
abundance: NA
d_gene: TRBD2
CDR3nt: TGTGCCAGCAGCCAAGAGGGGGGGTACTCCTACGAGCAGTACTTC
CDR3aa: CASSQEGGYSYEQYF

j_gene: TRBJ2-7
v_gene: TRBV23-1
len: 16
abundance: NA
d_gene: TRBD1
CDR3nt: TGCGCCAGCAGGGCTCCGGGACAGGGACGCTCCTACGAGCAGTACTTC
CDR3aa: CASRAPGQGRSYEQYF

j_gene: TRBJ2-1
v_gene: TRBV7-3
len: 15
abundance: NA
d_gene: NA
CDR3nt: TGTGCCAGCAGAAAGTCGGGTAGTAGTTTTGATGAGCAGTTCTTC
CDR3aa: CASRKSGSSFDEQFF

j_gene: TRBJ2-1
v_gene: TRBV7-8
len: 13
abundance: few
d_gene: NA
CDR3nt: TGTGCCAGCAGCTTCCGGACTGGCTACGAGCAGTTCTTC
CDR3aa: CASSFRTGYEQFF

j_gene: TRBJ1-2
v_gene: TRBV28
len: 14
abundance: NA
d_gene: TRBD1
CDR3nt: TGTGCCAGCAGTTCAGGACAGGGGACGGGAGGCTACACCTTC
CDR3aa: CASSSGQGTGGYTF

j_gene: TRBJ2-3
v_gene: TRBV28
len: 16
abundance: NA
d_gene: TRBD2
CDR3nt: TGTGCCAGCAGGGGACTAGCGGGACCGGTCACAGATACGCAGTATTTT
CDR3aa: CASRGLAGPVTDTQYF

j_gene: TRBJ2-3
v_gene: TRBV29-1
len: 14
abundance: NA
d_gene: NA
CDR3nt: TGCAGCGTTGATTTAGCCAGTAGGACAGATACGCAGTATTTT
CDR3aa: CSVDLASRTDTQYF